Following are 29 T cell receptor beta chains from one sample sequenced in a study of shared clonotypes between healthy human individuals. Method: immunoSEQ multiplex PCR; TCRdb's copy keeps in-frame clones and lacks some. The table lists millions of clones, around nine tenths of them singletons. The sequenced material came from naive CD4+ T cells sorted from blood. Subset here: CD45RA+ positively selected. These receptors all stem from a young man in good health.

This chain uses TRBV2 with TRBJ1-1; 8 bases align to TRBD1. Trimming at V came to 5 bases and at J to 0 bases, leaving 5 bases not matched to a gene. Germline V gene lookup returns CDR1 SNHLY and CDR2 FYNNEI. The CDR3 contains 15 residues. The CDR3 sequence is CASSFDRGVNTEAFF. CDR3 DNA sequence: TGTGCCAGCAGTTTCGACAGGGGAGTGAACACTGAAGCTTTCTTT.

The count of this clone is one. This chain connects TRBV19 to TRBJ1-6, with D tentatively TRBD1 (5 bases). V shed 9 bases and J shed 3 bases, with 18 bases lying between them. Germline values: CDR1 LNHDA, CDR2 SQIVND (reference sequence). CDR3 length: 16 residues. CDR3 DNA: TGTGCCAGCACCGAGGCGGGGCAACTCTATAATTCACCCCTCCACTTT. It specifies CASTEAGQLYNSPLHF. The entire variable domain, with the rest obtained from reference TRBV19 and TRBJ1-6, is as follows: DGGITQSPKYLFRKEGQNVTLSCEQNLNHDAMYWYRQDPGQGLRLIYYSQIVNDFQKGDIAEGYSVSREKKESFPLTVTSAQKNPTAFYLCASTEAGQLYNSPLHFGNGTRLTVT.

The CDR3 spells CASSEVGETQYF. In DNA, the CDR3 is TGTGCCAGCAGTGAGGTCGGTGAGACCCAGTACTTC. V gene TRBV25-1 combines with J gene TRBJ2-5; no clear D. Per the germline V gene, CDR1 is MGHDK and CDR2 is SYGVNS. This CDR3 comprises 12 residues. The V and J ends lost 3 bases and 5 bases respectively, with 7 bases between them.

In nucleotides, the CDR3 is TGCGCCAGCAGCTCACAAGGACCCGAGACCCAGTACTTC. Translating gives CASSSQGPETQYF. The chain recombines TRBV5-1 with TRBJ2-5; D gene uncertain. From germline, CDR1 is SGHRS and CDR2 YFSETQ. The V end lost 3 bases, the J end lost 5 bases, and 11 bases lay between the germline ends. The CDR3 consists of 13 residues. The full variable domain, completed using reference TRBV5-1 and TRBJ2-5, is KAGVTQTPRYLIKTRGQQVTLSCSPISGHRSVSWYQQTPGQGLQFLFEYFSETQRNKGNFPGRFSGRQFSNSRSEMNVSTLELGDSALYLCASSSQGPETQYFGPGTRLLVL.

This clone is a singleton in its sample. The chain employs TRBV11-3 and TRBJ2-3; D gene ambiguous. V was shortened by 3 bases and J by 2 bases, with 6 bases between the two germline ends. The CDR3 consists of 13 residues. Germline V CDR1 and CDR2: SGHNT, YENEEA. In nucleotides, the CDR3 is TGTGCCAGCAGCTTTCTGCACACAGATACGCAGTATTTT. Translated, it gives CASSFLHTDTQYF. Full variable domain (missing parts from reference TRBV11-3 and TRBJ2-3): EAGVVQSPRYKIIEKKQPVAFWCNPISGHNTLYWYLQNLGQGPELLIRYENEEAVDDSQLPKDRFSAERLKGVDSTLKIQPAELGDSAVYLCASSFLHTDTQYFGPGTRLTVL.

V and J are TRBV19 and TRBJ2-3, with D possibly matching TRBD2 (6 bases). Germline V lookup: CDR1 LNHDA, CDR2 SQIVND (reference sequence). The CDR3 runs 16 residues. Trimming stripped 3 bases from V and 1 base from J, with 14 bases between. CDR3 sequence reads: CASSIIFGGGTDTQYF. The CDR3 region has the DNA TGTGCCAGTAGTATTATTTTCGGGGGTGGCACAGATACGCAGTATTTT.

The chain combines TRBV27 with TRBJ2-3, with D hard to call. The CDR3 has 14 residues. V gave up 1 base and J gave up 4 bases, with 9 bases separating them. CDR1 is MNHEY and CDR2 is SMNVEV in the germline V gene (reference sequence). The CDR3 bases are TGTGCCAGCAGTTTATTAGGCACGTCAGATACGCAGTATTTT. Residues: CASSLLGTSDTQYF.

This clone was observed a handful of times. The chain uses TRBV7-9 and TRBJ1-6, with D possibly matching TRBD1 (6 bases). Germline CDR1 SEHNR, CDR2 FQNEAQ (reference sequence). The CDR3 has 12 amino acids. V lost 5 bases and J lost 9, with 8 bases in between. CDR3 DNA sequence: TGTGCCAGCAGCGAACAGGGTTCACCCCTCCACTTT. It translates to CASSEQGSPLHF.

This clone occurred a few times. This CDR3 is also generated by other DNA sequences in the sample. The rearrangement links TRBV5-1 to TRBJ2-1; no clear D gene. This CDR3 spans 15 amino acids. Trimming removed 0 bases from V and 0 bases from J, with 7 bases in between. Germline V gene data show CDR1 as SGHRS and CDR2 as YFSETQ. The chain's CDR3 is CASSLAVSSYNEQFF. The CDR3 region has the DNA TGCGCCAGCAGCTTGGCAGTGAGCTCCTACAATGAGCAGTTCTTC.

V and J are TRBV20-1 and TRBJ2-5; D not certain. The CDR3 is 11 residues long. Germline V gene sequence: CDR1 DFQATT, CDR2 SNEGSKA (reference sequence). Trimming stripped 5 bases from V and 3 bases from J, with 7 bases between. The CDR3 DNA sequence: TGCAGTGCTGTGAATAAAGAGACCCAGTACTTC. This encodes CSAVNKETQYF.

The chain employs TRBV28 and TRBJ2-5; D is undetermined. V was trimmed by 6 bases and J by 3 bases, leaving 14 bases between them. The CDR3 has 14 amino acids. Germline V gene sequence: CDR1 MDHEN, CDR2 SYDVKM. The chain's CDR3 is CASSQYPLEETQYF. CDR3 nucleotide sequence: TGTGCCAGCAGCCAATACCCCCTTGAAGAGACCCAGTACTTC.

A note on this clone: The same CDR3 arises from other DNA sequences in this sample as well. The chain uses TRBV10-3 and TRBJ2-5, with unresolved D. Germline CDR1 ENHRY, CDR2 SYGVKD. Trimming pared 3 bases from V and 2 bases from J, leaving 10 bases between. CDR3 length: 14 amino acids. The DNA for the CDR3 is TGTGCCATCAGTGAATCCGGGCTTCAAGAGACCCAGTACTTC. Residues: CAISESGLQETQYF.

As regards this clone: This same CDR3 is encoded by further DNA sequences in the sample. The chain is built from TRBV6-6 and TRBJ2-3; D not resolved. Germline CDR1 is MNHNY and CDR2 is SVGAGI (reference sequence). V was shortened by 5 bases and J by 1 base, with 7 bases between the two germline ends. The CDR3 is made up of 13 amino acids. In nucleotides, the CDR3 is TGTGCCAGCAGTCTCCCGGGCACAGATACGCAGTATTTT. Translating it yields CASSLPGTDTQYF.

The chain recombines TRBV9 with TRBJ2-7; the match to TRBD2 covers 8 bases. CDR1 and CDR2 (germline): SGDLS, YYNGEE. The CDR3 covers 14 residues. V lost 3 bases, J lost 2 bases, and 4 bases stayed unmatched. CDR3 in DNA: TGTGCCAGCAGCGGAAGCGGGGGAACCTACGAGCAGTACTTC. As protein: CASSGSGGTYEQYF.

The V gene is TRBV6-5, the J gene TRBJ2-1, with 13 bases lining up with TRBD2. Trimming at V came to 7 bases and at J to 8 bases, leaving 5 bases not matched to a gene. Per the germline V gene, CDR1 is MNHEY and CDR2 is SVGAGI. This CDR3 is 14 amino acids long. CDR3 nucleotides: TGTGCCAGCACCCGACTAGCGGGAGGCTATGAGCAGTTCTTC. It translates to CASTRLAGGYEQFF.

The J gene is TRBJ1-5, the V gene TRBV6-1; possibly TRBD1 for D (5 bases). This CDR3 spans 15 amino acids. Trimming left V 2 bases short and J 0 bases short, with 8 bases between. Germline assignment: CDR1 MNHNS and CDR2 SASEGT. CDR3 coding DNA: TGTGCCAGCAGTGAACAAGGGGATAGCAATCAGCCCCAGCATTTT. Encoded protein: CASSEQGDSNQPQHF.

CDR3 region: CASSWSRVFETQYF. CDR3 sequence (DNA): TGTGCCAGCAGTTGGAGCAGGGTTTTTGAGACCCAGTACTTC. The chain uses TRBV6-5 and TRBJ2-5; D is perhaps TRBD1 (5 bases). Germline CDR1 and CDR2: MNHEY and SVGAGI. V lost 4 bases, J lost 5 bases, and 14 bases lay in between. The CDR3 consists of 14 residues.

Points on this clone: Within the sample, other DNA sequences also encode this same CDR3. The CDR3 nucleotides read TGTGCCAGCTCACCAGGATCTGGACAGAACTATGGCTACACCTTC. Its protein is CASSPGSGQNYGYTF. The chain combines TRBV18 with TRBJ1-2; D may be TRBD1 (6 bases). The V gene's germline CDR1 is KGHSH and CDR2 LQKENI. Between the trimmed V and J ends, which lost 2 bases and 2 bases, there was a span of 12 bases. This CDR3 has 15 amino acids.

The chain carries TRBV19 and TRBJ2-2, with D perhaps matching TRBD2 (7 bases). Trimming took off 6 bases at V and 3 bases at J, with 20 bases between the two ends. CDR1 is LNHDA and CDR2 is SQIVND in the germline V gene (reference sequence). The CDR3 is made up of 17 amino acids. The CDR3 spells CASSDRWGLADTGELFF. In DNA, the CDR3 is TGTGCCAGTAGCGACCGCTGGGGGCTAGCGGACACCGGGGAGCTGTTTTTT.

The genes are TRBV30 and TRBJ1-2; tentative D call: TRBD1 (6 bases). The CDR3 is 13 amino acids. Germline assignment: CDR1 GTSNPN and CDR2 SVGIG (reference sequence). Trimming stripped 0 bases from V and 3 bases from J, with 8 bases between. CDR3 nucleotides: TGTGCCTGGAGTGTGTACAGGGACTATGGCTACACCTTC. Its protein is CAWSVYRDYGYTF.

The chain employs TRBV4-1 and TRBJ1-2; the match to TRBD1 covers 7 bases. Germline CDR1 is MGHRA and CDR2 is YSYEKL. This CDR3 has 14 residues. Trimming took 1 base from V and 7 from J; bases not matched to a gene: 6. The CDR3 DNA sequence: TGCGCCAGCAGCCAAGTCGGGACAGTCCCTGGCTACACCTTC. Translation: CASSQVGTVPGYTF.

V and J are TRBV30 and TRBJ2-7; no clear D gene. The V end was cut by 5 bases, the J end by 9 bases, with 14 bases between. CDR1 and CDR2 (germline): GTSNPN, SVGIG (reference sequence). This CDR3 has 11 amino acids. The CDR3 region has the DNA TGTGCCTGGTCAGAAAGCCCGAGGCAGTACTTC. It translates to CAWSESPRQYF.

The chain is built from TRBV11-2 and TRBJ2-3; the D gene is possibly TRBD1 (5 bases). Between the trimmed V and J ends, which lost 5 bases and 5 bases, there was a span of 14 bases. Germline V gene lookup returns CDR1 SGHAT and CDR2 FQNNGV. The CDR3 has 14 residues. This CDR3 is CASSASKGIDTQYF. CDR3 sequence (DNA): TGTGCCAGCAGCGCATCCAAGGGGATAGATACGCAGTATTTT.

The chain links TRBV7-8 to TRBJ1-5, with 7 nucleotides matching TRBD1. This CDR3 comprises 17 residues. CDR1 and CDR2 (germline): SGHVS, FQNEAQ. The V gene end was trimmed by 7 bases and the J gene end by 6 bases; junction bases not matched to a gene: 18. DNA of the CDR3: TGTGCCAGCACCCCGACCCCTATTCGACAGGGTGGTCAGCCCCAGCATTTT. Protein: CASTPTPIRQGGQPQHF.

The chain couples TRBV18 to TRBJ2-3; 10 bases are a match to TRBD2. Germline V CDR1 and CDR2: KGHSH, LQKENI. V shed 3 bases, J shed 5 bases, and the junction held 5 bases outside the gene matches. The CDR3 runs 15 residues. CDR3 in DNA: TGTGCCAGCTCACCCCCTAGCGGGAGTAAAGATACGCAGTATTTT. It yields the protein CASSPPSGSKDTQYF.

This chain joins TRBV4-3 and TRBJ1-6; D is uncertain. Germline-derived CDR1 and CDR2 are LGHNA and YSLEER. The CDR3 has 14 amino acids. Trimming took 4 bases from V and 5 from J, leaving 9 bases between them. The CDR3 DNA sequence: TGCGCCAGCAGCCGTCGGCAGGATAATTCACCCCTCCACTTT. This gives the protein CASSRRQDNSPLHF.

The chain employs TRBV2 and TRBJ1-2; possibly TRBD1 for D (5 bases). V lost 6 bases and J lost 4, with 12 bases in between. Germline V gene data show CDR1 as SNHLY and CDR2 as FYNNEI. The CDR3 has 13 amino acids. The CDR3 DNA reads TGTGCCAGCAGCCCCCCTGGGGGCTATGGCTACACCTTC. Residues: CASSPPGGYGYTF.

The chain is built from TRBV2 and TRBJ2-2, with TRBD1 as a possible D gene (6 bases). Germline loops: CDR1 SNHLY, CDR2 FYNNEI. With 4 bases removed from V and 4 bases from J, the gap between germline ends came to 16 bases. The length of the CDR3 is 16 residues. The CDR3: CASSVEGTFSTGELFF. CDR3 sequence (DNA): TGTGCCAGCAGTGTAGAGGGGACATTTTCCACCGGGGAGCTGTTTTTT.

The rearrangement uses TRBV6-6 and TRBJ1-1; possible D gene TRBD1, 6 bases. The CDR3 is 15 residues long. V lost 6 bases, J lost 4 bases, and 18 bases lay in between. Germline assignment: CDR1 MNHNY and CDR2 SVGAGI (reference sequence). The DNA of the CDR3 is TGTGCCAGCAGCCTTTACAGGGAATTAGGCACTGAAGCTTTCTTT. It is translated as CASSLYRELGTEAFF.